This TCR beta chain was obtained from a study of blood T cell repertoires in COVID-19 (dated by TCRdb to 2020 to 2022). Turning to the overall study: Samples from collaborators originated in the United States, Italy and Spain and spanned both the acute and convalescent phases of COVID-19. A freely available public database, intended as a resource for researchers studying the immune response to SARS-CoV-2, is where the repertoires were released. Samples came from the ongoing ImmuneRACE study (first 160 participants) plus 1,254 subjects from 6 global collaborators. Where HLA class I and class II types were available, the types were taken from metadata supplied by the sample provider, not from assay-based typing. A de-identified subject ID, COVID-19 status, age in years and sex were almost always included in the sample metadata. Deeply sampled blood TCRbeta repertoires from subjects exposed to, actively infected with, or recovered from COVID-19 were included in the dataset. The prospective study material was composed of cDNA or gDNA derived from T cells, B-cell-depleted T cells, or PBMCs. On the study overall, not on this receptor specifically: The amount of clinical and demographic metadata varied by source and participant and was provided uncurated.

Whole blood was collected in K2EDTA tubes by collaborating institutions according to the institutions' own protocols. For TCRbeta analysis, collaborators shipped samples in one of three forms: frozen whole blood, isolated PBMCs, or DNA extracted from either of those sample types. This clone showed up just a few times. The antigen this receptor binds is unknown. Base quality data are lacking; no much larger clone is found one base away. CDR1 is given as SGHDT and CDR2 as YYEEEE, both from the germline V gene. Reading from cysteine to phenylalanine, the CDR3 counts 16 amino acids. The sequence is cut down to CDR3 DNA, 48 bases in frame from base 1. The junction shows trimming of 4 bases on V and 2 bases on J, and the gene matches do not reach 8 bases of it. TCRbeta CDR3 regions were amplified from genomic DNA using the immunoSEQ Assay, a bias-controlled multiplex PCR. In the authors' own workflow: Within the assay, amplification of reference gene primers was used to estimate how many nucleated cells each sample contained. Sequence reads were collapsed and filtered to measure the absolute abundance of every unique TCRbeta CDR3 rearrangement. Productive Simpson clonality was computed per sample as the square root of Simpson's diversity index over productive rearrangements. As stored in TCRdb, this immuneACCESS dataset retains in-frame rearrangements with V and J assigned. A fraction of the clones does not appear; measured against another copy, unresolved V genes explain less than half of the discrepancy, and the remainder lacks a known reason. The D gene and trimming were derived from the DNA, and the V and J assignments and clone size from that table. This sample lists about 180,000 clones; 75% to 85% were detected once. About 1.6% of the sample is held by the ten biggest clonotypes.

The chain is encoded by TRBV5-6 joined to TRBJ2-7; 11 central bases correspond to TRBD2. This receptor was taken from a human donor in a cohort sampled during active COVID-19. The source material was peripheral blood. For the CDR3, the sequence is CASSDETSGATYEQYF. The nucleotides read TGTGCCAGCAGCGACGAGACTAGCGGGGCCACCTACGAGCAGTACTTC.